This T cell receptor beta chain is drawn from a study of T-cell reconstitution after alpha-beta-depleted transplantation in children. The germline V gene has CDR1 LGHNA and CDR2 YSLEER. With 0 bases removed from V and 5 bases from J, the gap between germline ends came to 9 bases. This CDR3 is built from 14 residues. Unique molecular identifiers were incorporated when the TCRbeta library was constructed. One entry per CDR3 protein, called by TCRdb with MiXCR from the PCR reads. The sample yields around 500,000 distinct CDR3 sequences, roughly an eighth seen once. The clonotype originates from a human donor who donated a stem cell graft to a child with combined immunodeficiency. This rearrangement joins TRBV4-3 to TRBJ2-3, with D hard to call. This material consisted of PBMCs from the stem cell graft donor, taken from the stem cell graft. CDR3 bases: TGCGCCAGCAGCCAAGATAATAGGGAAGATACGCAGTATTTT. Its translation is CASSQDNREDTQYF.